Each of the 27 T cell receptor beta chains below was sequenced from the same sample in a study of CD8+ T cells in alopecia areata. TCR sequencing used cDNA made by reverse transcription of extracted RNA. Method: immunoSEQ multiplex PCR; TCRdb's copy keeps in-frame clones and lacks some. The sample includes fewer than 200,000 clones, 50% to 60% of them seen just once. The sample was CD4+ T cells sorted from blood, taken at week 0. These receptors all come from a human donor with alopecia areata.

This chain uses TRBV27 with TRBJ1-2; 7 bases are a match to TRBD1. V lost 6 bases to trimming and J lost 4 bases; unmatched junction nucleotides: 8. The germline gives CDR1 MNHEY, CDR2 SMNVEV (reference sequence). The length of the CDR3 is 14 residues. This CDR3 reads CASSVAGGVYGYTF. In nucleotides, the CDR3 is TGTGCCAGCAGCGTCGCAGGGGGTGTCTATGGCTACACCTTC.

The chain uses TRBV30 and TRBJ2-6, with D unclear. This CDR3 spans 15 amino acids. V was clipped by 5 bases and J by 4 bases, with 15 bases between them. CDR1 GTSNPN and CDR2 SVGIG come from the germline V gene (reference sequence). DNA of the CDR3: TGTGCCTGGGCTGCAGGTCCTCCCGGGGCCAACGTCCTGACTTTC. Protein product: CAWAAGPPGANVLTF.

CDR3: CASRGLARTDTQYF. In DNA, the CDR3 is TGTGCCAGCAGAGGACTAGCGAGAACAGATACGCAGTATTTT. The rearrangement joins TRBV2 to TRBJ2-3; 9 bases agree with TRBD2. In germline, CDR1 is SNHLY, CDR2 FYNNEI. The CDR3 has 14 residues. Trimming at V came to 6 bases and at J to 3 bases, leaving 4 bases not matched to a gene. Variable domain in full (rest from reference TRBV2 and TRBJ2-3): EPEVTQTPSHQVTQMGQEVILRCVPISNHLYFYWYRQILGQKVEFLVSFYNNEISEKSEIFDDQFSVERPDGSNFTLKIRSTKLEDSAMYFCASRGLARTDTQYFGPGTRLTVL.

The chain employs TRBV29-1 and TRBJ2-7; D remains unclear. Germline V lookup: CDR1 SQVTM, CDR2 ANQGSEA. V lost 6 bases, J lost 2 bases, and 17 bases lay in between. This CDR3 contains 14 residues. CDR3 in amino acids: CSVQDWEYTYEQYF. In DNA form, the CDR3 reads TGCAGCGTCCAAGACTGGGAATACACCTACGAGCAGTACTTC.

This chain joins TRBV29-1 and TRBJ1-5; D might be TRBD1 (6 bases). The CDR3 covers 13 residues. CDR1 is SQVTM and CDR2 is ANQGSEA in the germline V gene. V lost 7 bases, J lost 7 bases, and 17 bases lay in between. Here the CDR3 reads CSAATGIQQPQHF. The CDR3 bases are TGCAGCGCCGCGACAGGAATCCAACAGCCCCAGCATTTT.

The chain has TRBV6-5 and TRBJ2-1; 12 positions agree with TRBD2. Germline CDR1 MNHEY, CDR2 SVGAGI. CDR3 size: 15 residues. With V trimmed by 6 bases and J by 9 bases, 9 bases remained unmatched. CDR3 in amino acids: CASSPGLAGLIEQFF. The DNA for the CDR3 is TGTGCCAGCAGCCCTGGACTAGCGGGGTTGATTGAGCAGTTCTTC.

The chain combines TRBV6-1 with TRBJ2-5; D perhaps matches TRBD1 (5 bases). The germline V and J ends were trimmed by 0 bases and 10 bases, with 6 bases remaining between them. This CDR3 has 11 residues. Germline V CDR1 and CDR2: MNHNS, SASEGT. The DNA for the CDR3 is TGTGCCAGCAGTGAAGCAGGGGTCCAGTACTTC. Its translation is CASSEAGVQYF.

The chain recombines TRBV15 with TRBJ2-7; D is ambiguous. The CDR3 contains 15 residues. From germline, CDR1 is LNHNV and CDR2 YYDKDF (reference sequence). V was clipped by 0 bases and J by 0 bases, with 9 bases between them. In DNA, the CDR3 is TGTGCCACCAGCAGAGATCATGCCGGCTCCTACGAGCAGTACTTC. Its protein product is CATSRDHAGSYEQYF.

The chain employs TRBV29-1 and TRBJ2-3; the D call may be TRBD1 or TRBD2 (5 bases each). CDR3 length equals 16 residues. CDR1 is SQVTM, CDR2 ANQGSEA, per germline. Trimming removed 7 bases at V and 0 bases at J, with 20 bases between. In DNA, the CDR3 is TGCAGCGGGGGGACCCCGCTAGTAACTAGCACAGATACGCAGTATTTT. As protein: CSGGTPLVTSTDTQYF.

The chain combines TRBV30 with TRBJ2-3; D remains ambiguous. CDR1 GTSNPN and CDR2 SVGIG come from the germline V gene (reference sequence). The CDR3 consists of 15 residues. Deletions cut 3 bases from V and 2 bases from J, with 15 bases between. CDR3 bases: TGTGCCTGGAGCCTGGGGTTAGGACCCACAGATACGCAGTATTTT. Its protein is CAWSLGLGPTDTQYF.

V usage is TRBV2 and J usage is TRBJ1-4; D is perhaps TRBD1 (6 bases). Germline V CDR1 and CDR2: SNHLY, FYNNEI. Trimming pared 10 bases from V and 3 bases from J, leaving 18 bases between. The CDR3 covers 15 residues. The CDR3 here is CATGQVLQANEKLFF. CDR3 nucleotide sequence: TGTGCCACGGGACAAGTACTCCAGGCTAATGAAAAACTGTTTTTT.

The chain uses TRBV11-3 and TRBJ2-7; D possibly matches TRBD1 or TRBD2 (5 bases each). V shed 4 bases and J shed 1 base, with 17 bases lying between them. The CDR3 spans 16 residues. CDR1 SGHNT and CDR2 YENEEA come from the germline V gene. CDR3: CASSSDRGRTSYEQYF. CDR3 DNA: TGTGCCAGCAGCTCAGACAGAGGTAGGACTTCCTACGAGCAGTACTTC.

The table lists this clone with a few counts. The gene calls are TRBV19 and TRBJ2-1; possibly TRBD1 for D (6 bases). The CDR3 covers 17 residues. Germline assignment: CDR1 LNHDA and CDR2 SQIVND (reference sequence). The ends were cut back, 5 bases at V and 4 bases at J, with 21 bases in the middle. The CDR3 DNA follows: TGTGCCAGTAGTCAGGGGACGGCAATTCGCTCGTACAATGAGCAGTTCTTC. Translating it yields CASSQGTAIRSYNEQFF.

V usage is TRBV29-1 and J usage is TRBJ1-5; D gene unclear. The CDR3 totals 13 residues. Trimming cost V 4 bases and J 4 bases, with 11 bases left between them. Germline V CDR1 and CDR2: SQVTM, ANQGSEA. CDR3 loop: CSVGGVGNQPQHF. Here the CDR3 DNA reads TGCAGCGTTGGCGGGGTCGGGAATCAGCCCCAGCATTTT.

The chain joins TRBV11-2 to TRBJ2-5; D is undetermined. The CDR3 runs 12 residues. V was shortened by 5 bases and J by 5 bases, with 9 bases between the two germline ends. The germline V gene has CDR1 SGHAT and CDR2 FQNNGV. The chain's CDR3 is CASSPVGETQYF. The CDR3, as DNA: TGTGCCAGCAGCCCAGTAGGGGAGACCCAGTACTTC.

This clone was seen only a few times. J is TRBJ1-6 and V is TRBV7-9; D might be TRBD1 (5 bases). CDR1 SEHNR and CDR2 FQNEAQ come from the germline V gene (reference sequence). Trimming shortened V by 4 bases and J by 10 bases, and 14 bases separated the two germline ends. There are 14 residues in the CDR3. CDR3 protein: CASSSERGNSPLHF. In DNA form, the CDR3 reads TGTGCCAGCAGCTCGGAGAGGGGAAACTCACCCCTCCACTTT.

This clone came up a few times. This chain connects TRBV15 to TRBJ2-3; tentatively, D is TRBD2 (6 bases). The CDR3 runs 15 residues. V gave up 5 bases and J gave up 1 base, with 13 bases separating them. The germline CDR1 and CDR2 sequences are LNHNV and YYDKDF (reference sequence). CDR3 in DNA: TGTGCCACCAGCGGGGGGAGCAGTCGCACAGATACGCAGTATTTT. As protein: CATSGGSSRTDTQYF.

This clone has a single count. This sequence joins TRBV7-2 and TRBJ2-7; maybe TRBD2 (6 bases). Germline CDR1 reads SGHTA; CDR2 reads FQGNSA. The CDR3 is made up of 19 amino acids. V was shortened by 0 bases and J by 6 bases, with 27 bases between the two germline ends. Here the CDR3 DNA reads TGTGCCAGCAGCTTAGCCGCGAACCCCGGGACTCTCTCAACCCGCGAGCAGTACTTC. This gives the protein CASSLAANPGTLSTREQYF.

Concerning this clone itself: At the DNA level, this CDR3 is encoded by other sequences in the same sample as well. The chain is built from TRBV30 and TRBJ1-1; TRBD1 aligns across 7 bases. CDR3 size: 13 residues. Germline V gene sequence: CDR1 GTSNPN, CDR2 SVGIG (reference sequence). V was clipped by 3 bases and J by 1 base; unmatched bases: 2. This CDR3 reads CAWRRQGNTEAFF. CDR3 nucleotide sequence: TGTGCCTGGAGACGACAGGGGAACACTGAAGCTTTCTTT.

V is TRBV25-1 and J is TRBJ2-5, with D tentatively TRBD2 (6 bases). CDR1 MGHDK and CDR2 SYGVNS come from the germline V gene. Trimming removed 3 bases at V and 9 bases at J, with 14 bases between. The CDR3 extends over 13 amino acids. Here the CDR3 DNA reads TGTGCCAGCAGTGATGTACCTGGAGGGGCCCAGTACTTC. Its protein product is CASSDVPGGAQYF.

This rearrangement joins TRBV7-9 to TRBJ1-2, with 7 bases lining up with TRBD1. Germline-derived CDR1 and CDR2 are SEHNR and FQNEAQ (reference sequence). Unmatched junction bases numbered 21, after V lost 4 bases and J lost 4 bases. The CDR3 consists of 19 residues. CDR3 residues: CASSSNTGLIDRVAYGYTF. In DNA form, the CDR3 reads TGTGCCAGCAGCTCCAACACCGGGCTAATCGACAGGGTAGCCTATGGCTACACCTTC. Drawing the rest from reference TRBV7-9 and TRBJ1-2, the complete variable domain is DTGVSQNPRHKITKRGQNVTFRCDPISEHNRLYWYRQTLGQGPEFLTYFQNEAQLEKSRLLSDRFSAERPKGSFSTLEIQRTEQGDSAMYLCASSSNTGLIDRVAYGYTFGSGTRLTVV.

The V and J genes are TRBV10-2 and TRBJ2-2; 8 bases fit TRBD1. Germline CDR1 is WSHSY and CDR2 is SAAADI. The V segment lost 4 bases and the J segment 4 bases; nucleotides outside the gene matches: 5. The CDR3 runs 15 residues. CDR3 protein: CASSGWTGPTGELFF. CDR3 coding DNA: TGCGCCAGCAGTGGCTGGACAGGGCCCACCGGGGAGCTGTTTTTT.

The CDR3 here is CASSLEDGPSETQYF. CDR3 in DNA: TGTGCCAGCAGCTTGGAGGACGGGCCCAGCGAGACCCAGTACTTC. The rearrangement uses TRBV5-4 and TRBJ2-5; D is undetermined. The CDR3 sequence is 15 residues long. The germline gives CDR1 SGHNT, CDR2 YYREEE (reference sequence). V was trimmed by 0 bases and J by 5 bases, leaving 14 bases between them. Full variable domain (missing parts from reference TRBV5-4 and TRBJ2-5): ETGVTQSPTHLIKTRGQQVTLRCSSQSGHNTVSWYQQALGQGPQFIFQYYREEENGRGNFPPRFSGLQFPNYSSELNVNALELDDSALYLCASSLEDGPSETQYFGPGTRLLVL.

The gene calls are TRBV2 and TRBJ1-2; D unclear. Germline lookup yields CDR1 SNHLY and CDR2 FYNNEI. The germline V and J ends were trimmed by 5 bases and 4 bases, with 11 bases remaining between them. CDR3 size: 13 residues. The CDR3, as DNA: TGTGCCAGCAGTTCTTTGGTAACCTATGGCTACACCTTC. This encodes CASSSLVTYGYTF.

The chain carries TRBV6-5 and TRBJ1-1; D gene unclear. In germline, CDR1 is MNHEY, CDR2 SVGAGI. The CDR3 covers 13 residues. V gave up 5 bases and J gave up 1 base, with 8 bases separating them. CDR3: CASSVRENTEAFF. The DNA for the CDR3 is TGTGCCAGCAGTGTGCGGGAGAACACTGAAGCTTTCTTT.

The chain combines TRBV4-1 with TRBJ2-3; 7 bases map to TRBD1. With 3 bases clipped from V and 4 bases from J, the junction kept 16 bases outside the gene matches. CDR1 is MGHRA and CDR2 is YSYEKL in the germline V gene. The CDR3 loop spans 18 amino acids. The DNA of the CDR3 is TGCGCCAGCAGCCAGGAACCGTTTGGCAGGGGGACGCCAGATACGCAGTATTTT. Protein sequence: CASSQEPFGRGTPDTQYF.

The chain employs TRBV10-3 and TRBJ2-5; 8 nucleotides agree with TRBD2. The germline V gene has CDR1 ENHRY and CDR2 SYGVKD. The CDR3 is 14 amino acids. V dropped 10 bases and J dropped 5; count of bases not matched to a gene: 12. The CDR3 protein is CATTQTSAGETQYF. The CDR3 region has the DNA TGTGCCACCACTCAGACTAGCGCTGGGGAGACCCAGTACTTC.